Listed below are T cell receptor beta chains from one sample, sequenced in a study of graft-versus-host responses after intestinal transplantation. The method was immunoSEQ multiplex PCR; TCRdb's version includes in-frame clones alone and lacks a portion of them. The table shows about 98,000 clones, with about 84% occurring only once. The source material was PBMCs, sampled 255 days after intestinal transplant. These receptors originate from a human patient who received an intestinal transplant, so some T cells may come from the graft donor. The CDR3 runs from the conserved cysteine through the conserved F or W. A D gene is named only where the DNA matches it firmly. Clone size is shown for a subset of rows, as once, few, many or a class of expanded clone.

abundance,d_gene,j_gene,v_gene,len,CDR3nt,CDR3aa
NA,NA,TRBJ2-1,TRBV19,15,TGTGCCAGTAGTCCTCGGGACACCATATACAATGAGCAGTTCTTC,CASSPRDTIYNEQFF
once,NA,TRBJ1-4,TRBV7-9,14,TGTGCCAGCAGCCCCAGGGGCTGGGATGAAAAACTGTTTTTT,CASSPRGWDEKLFF
NA,NA,TRBJ2-1,TRBV28,13,TGTGCCAGCAGTGGCCAGATAGTAAATGAGCAGTTCTTC,CASSGQIVNEQFF
NA,NA,TRBJ2-7,TRBV2,12,TGTGCCAGCGGCTTCAGGGAATACGAGCAGTACTTC,CASGFREYEQYF
NA,TRBD1,TRBJ2-2,TRBV7-9,17,TGTGCCAGCAGCCTTTCTTTAGGACAGGCCAACACCGGGGAGCTGTTTTTT,CASSLSLGQANTGELFF
NA,NA,TRBJ1-5,TRBV6-5,14,TGTGCCAGCGGTTCAGACGGTAGCAATCAGCCCCAGCATTTT,CASGSDGSNQPQHF
NA,TRBD1,TRBJ2-5,TRBV2,14,TGTGCCAGCAGTGACGGGACAGCCGGGGAGACCCAGTACTTC,CASSDGTAGETQYF
NA,TRBD1,TRBJ1-1,TRBV5-5,15,TGTGCCAGCAGCTGGACCGGGACAGGGAGCACTGAAGCTTTCTTT,CASSWTGTGSTEAFF
once,NA,TRBJ1-2,TRBV15,14,TGTGCCACCAGCAGAGGAGTTTCTAACTATGGCTACACCTTC,CATSRGVSNYGYTF
NA,TRBD2,TRBJ2-3,TRBV9,16,TGTGCCAGCAGCTTGGGGACTAGCGGGTTTTCAGATACGCAGTATTTT,CASSLGTSGFSDTQYF
NA,TRBD1,TRBJ1-1,TRBV10-3,13,TGTGCCGTCCAGGGGGCTCAAGACACTGAAGCTTTCTTT,CAVQGAQDTEAFF
NA,NA,TRBJ2-3,TRBV2,16,TGTGCCAGCAGTGAGCTAAAGGGGATGAGCACAGATACGCAGTATTTT,CASSELKGMSTDTQYF
NA,TRBD1,TRBJ1-2,TRBV27,16,TGTGCCAGCAGTTTGGGGGCAGGGGGCTTTTCCTATGGCTACACCTTC,CASSLGAGGFSYGYTF
NA,TRBD1,TRBJ2-7,TRBV28,14,TGTGCCAGCAGTCGACAGGGTCTCTCCTACGAGCAGTACTTC,CASSRQGLSYEQYF
NA,NA,TRBJ1-2,TRBV27,13,TGTGCCAGCAGTTTCGGGGCTAACTATGGCTACACCTTC,CASSFGANYGYTF
NA,NA,TRBJ2-7,TRBV6-1,14,TGTGCCAGCAGCGTGGAGGTCGGGACCTACGAGCAGTACTTC,CASSVEVGTYEQYF
NA,NA,TRBJ2-7,TRBV30,13,TGTGCCTGGAGTGCACAGGAATCCTACGAGCAGTACTTC,CAWSAQESYEQYF
once,NA,TRBJ2-7,TRBV27,14,TGTGCCAGCAGTTTAGGCGCCGGTGGCTACGAGCAGTACTTC,CASSLGAGGYEQYF
NA,NA,TRBJ2-7,TRBV6-5,13,TGTGCCAGCAGTTACTCGACACTTTCCGAGCAGTACTTC,CASSYSTLSEQYF
NA,TRBD1,TRBJ1-2,TRBV28,15,TGTGCCAGCAGTTTAGGATCCGGGACAGGCTTTGGCTACACCTTC,CASSLGSGTGFGYTF
NA,TRBD1,TRBJ2-7,TRBV28,15,TGTGCCAGCAGTTATGGACAGGGGCTCTCCTACGAGCAGTACTTC,CASSYGQGLSYEQYF
NA,TRBD1,TRBJ1-2,TRBV4-1,15,TGCGCCAGCAGCCAAGGGGACAGTGGATTCTATGGCTACACCTTC,CASSQGDSGFYGYTF
NA,TRBD1,TRBJ1-1,TRBV19,11,TGTGCCATTCCCGGGGGACAGGAAGCTTTCTTT,CAIPGGQEAFF
NA,NA,TRBJ1-6,TRBV6-6,15,TGTGCCAGCAGCCGGAATCAGGACAGCGGATCACCCCTCCACTTT,CASSRNQDSGSPLHF
NA,NA,TRBJ2-1,TRBV6-6,14,TGTGCCAGCTCTCTCGGGCAGGGGATTTTTGAGCAGTTCTTC,CASSLGQGIFEQFF
NA,NA,TRBJ2-1,TRBV6-5,15,TGTGCCACCAGGGGGTCAGGGAGGGTCAACAATGAGCAGTTCTTC,CATRGSGRVNNEQFF
NA,NA,TRBJ2-5,TRBV7-6,13,TGTGCCAGCAGCTCCCCCCCTCGGGAGACCCAGTACTTC,CASSSPPRETQYF
NA,NA,TRBJ2-5,TRBV14,17,TGTGCCAGCAGGGCAAGCGTGGCTACGGGGAACCAAGAGACCCAGTACTTC,CASRASVATGNQETQYF
NA,NA,TRBJ2-2,TRBV19,15,TGTGCCAGTATCGGGTGGGATGGAGAAGCCGGGGAGCTGTTTTTT,CASIGWDGEAGELFF
NA,NA,TRBJ2-7,TRBV5-4,16,TGTGCCAGCAGCTCTCAACATCAGGTTAAAAACTACGAGCAGTACTTC,CASSSQHQVKNYEQYF
NA,NA,TRBJ2-7,TRBV2,14,TGTGCCAGCAGTGAGAGCGGGCTGGCTTACGAGCAGTACTTC,CASSESGLAYEQYF
once,NA,TRBJ1-5,TRBV18,15,TGTGCCAGCTCACAAGAACAGGGCCCAAATCAGCCCCAGCATTTT,CASSQEQGPNQPQHF
NA,NA,TRBJ2-1,TRBV6-1,14,TGTGCCAGCAGTGAATTGAGGGTTGTACATGAGCAGTTCTTC,CASSELRVVHEQFF
NA,TRBD1,TRBJ1-2,TRBV30,13,TGTGCCTGGACCCTACAGGGGGTCTATGGCTACACCTTC,CAWTLQGVYGYTF
once,TRBD1,TRBJ2-5,TRBV7-7,13,TGTGCTAGCAGCCAGGACAGGGAAGAGACCCAGTACTTC,CASSQDREETQYF
NA,NA,TRBJ2-7,TRBV27,15,TGTGCCAGCCCCCATCCCTGGCAGGAATCCTACGAGCAGTACTTC,CASPHPWQESYEQYF
NA,NA,TRBJ1-3,TRBV4-1,17,TGCGCCAGCAGCCAGAACTTTCGGGACAACTCTGGAAACACCATATATTTT,CASSQNFRDNSGNTIYF
NA,NA,TRBJ1-5,TRBV28,16,TGTGCCAGCAGTTTGAGAACAGATCATAGCAATCAGCCCCAGCATTTT,CASSLRTDHSNQPQHF
NA,TRBD2,TRBJ2-1,TRBV6-4,15,TGTGCCAGCAGTGACTCGCGGGGGGGCTACAATGAGCAGTTCTTC,CASSDSRGGYNEQFF
NA,NA,TRBJ1-1,TRBV2,14,TGTGCCAGCAGTGGGCCAGGGGCCGCCACTGAAGCTTTCTTT,CASSGPGAATEAFF
NA,NA,TRBJ1-1,TRBV7-9,13,TGTGCCAGCAGCTTAGCGGCGAACGCTGAAGCTTTCTTT,CASSLAANAEAFF
NA,TRBD1,TRBJ2-1,TRBV25-1,16,TGTGCCAGCAGTGAAGCAGGTCAGGGGGCGTTAAATGAGCAGTTCTTC,CASSEAGQGALNEQFF
NA,TRBD2,TRBJ2-1,TRBV6-1,15,TGTGCCAGCAGATCACTAGCGGGGGGCGGGAATGAGCAGTTCTTC,CASRSLAGGGNEQFF
NA,NA,TRBJ1-4,TRBV5-6,15,TGTGCCAGCAGCTTGGCAGGGTCAACTAATGAAAAACTGTTTTTT,CASSLAGSTNEKLFF
NA,NA,TRBJ2-4,TRBV28,15,TGTGCCAGCAGTTTTCGTCAGGGGGCCAAAAACATTCAGTACTTC,CASSFRQGAKNIQYF